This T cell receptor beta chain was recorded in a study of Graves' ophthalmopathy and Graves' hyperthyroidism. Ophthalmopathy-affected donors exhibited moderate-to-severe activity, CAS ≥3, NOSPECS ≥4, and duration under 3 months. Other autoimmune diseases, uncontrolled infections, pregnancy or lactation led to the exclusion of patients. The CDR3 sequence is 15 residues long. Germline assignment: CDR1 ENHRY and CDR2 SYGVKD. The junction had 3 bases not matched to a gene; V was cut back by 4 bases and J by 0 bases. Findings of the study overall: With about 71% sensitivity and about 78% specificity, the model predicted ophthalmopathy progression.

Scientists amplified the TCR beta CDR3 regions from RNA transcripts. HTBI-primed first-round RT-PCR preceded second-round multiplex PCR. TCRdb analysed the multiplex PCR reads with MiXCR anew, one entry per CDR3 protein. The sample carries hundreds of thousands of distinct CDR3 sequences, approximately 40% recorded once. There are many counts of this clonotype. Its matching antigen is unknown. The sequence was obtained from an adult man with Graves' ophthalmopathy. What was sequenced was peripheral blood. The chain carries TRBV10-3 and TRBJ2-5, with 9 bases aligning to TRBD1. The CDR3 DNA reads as TGTGCCATCAGTGGGGGACAGGGATACCAAGAGACCCAGTACTTC. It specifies CAISGGQGYQETQYF.